This TCR beta chain derives from a study of T-cell memory formation after mild COVID-19. Study overall: Clustering of TCRs was largely donor specific.

The CDR3 totals 15 residues. Unmatched junction bases numbered 10, after V lost 5 bases and J lost 9 bases. TCRdb analysed the 5' RACE reads with MiXCR anew, one entry per CDR3 protein. The profile covers 300,000 to 350,000 distinct CDR3 sequences, with roughly a fifth appearing a single time and around 21% taken by the ten largest. Material: PBMCs or a T cell subset sorted from them (not recorded which). The chain is built from TRBV12-3 or TRBV12-4 and TRBJ2-1; 10 nucleotides align to TRBD1. The sequence derives from a man aged 18 to 30 who had mild COVID-19 (a few samples of this study predate the infection). Cell type and time point are not known. The CDR3 reads CASSPRGQGGAEQFF. For the CDR3, the DNA is TGTGCCAGCAGTCCACGAGGACAGGGGGGGGCTGAGCAGTTCTTC.